This T cell receptor (beta chain) appears in the sequencing data of a study of cytomegalovirus exposure and HLA in healthy donors. The PCR contained 60 Vbeta and 13 Jbeta primers. Clones were read by immunoSEQ multiplex PCR, and TCRdb kept only the in-frame ones, dropping some. The table has 100,000 to 120,000 clones, 65% to 80% seen once; the top ten hold 6.2%. Germline lookup yields CDR1 LGHNA and CDR2 YNFKEQ. V lost 1 base and J lost 4; bases outside the gene matches: 5. The CDR3 loop spans 15 amino acids. Sequencing was performed on PBMCs. V is TRBV4-2 and J is TRBJ1-2; 8 nucleotides line up with TRBD1. This TCR was recovered from a young man in good health and CMV-seropositive. In DNA form, the CDR3 reads TGTGCCAGCAGCCAAGTCACAGGGGGGGCCTATGGCTACACCTTC. Protein product: CASSQVTGGAYGYTF.